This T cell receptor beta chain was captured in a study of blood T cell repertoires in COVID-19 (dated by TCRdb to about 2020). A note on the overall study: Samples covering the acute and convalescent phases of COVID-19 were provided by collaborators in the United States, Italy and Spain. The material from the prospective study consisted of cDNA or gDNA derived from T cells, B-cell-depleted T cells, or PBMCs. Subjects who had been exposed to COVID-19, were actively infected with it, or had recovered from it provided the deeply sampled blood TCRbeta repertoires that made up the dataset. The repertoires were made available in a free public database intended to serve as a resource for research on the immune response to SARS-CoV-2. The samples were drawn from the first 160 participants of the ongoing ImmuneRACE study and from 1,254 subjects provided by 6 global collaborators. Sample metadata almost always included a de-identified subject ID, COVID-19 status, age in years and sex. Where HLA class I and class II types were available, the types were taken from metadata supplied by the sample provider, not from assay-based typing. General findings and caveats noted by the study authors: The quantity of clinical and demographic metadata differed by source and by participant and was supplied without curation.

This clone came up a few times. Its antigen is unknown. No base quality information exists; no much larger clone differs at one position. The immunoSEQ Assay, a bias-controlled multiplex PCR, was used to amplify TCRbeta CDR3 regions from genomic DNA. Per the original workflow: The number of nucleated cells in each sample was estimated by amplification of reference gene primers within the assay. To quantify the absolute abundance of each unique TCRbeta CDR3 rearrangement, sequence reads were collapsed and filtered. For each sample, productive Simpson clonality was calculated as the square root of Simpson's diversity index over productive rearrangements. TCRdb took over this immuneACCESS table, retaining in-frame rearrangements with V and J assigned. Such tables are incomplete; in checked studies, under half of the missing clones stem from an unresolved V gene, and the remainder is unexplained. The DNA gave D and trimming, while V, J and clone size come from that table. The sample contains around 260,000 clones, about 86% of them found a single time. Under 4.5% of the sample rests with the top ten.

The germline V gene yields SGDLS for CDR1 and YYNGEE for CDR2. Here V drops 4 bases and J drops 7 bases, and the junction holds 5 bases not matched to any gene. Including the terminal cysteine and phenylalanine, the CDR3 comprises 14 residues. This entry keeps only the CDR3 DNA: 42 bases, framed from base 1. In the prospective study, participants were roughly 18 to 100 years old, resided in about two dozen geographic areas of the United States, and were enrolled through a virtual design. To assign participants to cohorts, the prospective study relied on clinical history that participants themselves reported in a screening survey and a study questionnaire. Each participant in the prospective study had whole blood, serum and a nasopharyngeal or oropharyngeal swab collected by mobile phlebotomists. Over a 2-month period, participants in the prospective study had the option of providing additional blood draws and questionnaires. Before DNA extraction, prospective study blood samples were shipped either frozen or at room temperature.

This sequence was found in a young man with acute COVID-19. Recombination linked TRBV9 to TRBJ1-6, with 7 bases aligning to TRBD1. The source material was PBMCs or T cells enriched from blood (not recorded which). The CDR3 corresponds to CASSMGTANSPLHF. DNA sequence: TGTGCCAGCAGCATGGGGACAGCCAATTCACCCCTCCACTTT.